One sample yielded the 10 T cell receptor beta chains listed below, sequenced in a study of cytomegalovirus exposure and HLA in healthy donors. The PCR used 60 Vbeta and 13 Jbeta primers. Method: immunoSEQ multiplex PCR; TCRdb's copy keeps in-frame clones and lacks some. This sample has a few hundred thousand clones; around 81% occur once, and the top ten carry more than 8.5%. Material for sequencing was PBMCs. All receptors come from a woman aged 45-65 years in good health and CMV-seropositive.

The V call is TRBV5-6, the J call TRBJ1-2; 9 nucleotides align to TRBD1. The length of the CDR3 is 17 residues. The junction had 12 bases not matched to a gene; V was cut back by 2 bases and J by 4 bases. Germline lookup yields CDR1 SGHDT and CDR2 YYEEEE. The CDR3 sequence: CASSFLGQGHVSYGYTF. CDR3 nucleotide sequence: TGTGCCAGCAGCTTTCTAGGACAGGGGCACGTTAGCTATGGCTACACCTTC.

This sequence joins TRBV7-3 and TRBJ1-2; D is unresolved. Germline V gives CDR1 SGHTA, CDR2 FQGTGA. The V end lost 4 bases, the J end lost 7 bases, and 19 bases lay between the germline ends. The CDR3 is 15 residues long. This CDR3 is CASSSSPGSEGGYTF. The CDR3 DNA sequence: TGTGCCAGCAGCTCGTCCCCCGGGTCGGAGGGTGGCTACACCTTC.

The chain couples TRBV7-8 to TRBJ2-6, with D perhaps TRBD2 (7 bases). The V gene lost 1 base and the J gene lost 0 bases, with 13 bases spanning the gap. The CDR3 is made up of 18 amino acids. Germline CDR1 is SGHVS and CDR2 is FQNEAQ. CDR3 DNA: TGTGCCAGCAGCTTAGGGGGGGGCTGGGGCTCTGGGGCCAACGTCCTGACTTTC. As protein: CASSLGGGWGSGANVLTF.

The V and J genes are TRBV19 and TRBJ1-3; TRBD1 matches at 7 bases. The trim removed 7 bases at V and 4 bases at J, leaving 10 bases unmatched. The CDR3 is 15 amino acids. Germline values: CDR1 LNHDA, CDR2 SQIVND (reference sequence). The DNA of the CDR3 is TGTGCCAGTAACCCCGGGAGGGGGCGAGGAAACACCATATATTTT. Protein product: CASNPGRGRGNTIYF.

V and J are TRBV6-6 and TRBJ2-7; D remains ambiguous. In germline, CDR1 is MNHNY, CDR2 SVGAGI (reference sequence). V was pared by 7 bases and J by 3 bases, with 13 bases between. This CDR3 spans 13 amino acids. CDR3 residues: CASNTEILYEQYF. The CDR3 region has the DNA TGTGCCAGCAATACAGAGATTCTCTACGAGCAGTACTTC.

This clone came up once. The J gene is TRBJ2-7, the V gene TRBV4-3; 7 bases match TRBD2. Germline trimming cut 1 base from V and 4 bases from J; bases unmatched to any gene: 4. The germline V gene encodes CDR1 LGHNA and CDR2 YSLEER. This CDR3 is built from 14 residues. The CDR3 loop is CASSQGGAGYEQYF. The DNA for the CDR3 is TGCGCCAGCAGCCAAGGTGGAGCGGGGTACGAGCAGTACTTC.

This rearrangement joins TRBV6-5 to TRBJ2-7, with 10 nucleotides matching TRBD1. Trimming cost V 2 bases and J 5 bases; bases outside gene matches: 9. Germline assignment: CDR1 MNHEY and CDR2 SVGAGI. This CDR3 contains 16 residues. The CDR3 region has the DNA TGTGCCAGCAGTTACCCTAACGGACAGGGGGGTAACGAGCAGTACTTC. Protein product: CASSYPNGQGGNEQYF.

The rearrangement links TRBV6-4 to TRBJ2-1, with D hard to call. Germline loops: CDR1 MRHNA, CDR2 SNTAGT. Trimming shortened V by 2 bases and J by 6 bases, and 8 bases separated the two germline ends. This CDR3 contains 13 residues. The CDR3: CASSDGEINEQFF. CDR3 nucleotides: TGTGCCAGCAGTGACGGTGAGATCAATGAGCAGTTCTTC.

The V call is TRBV2, the J call TRBJ1-1, with 8 bases identical to TRBD1. The CDR3 spans 14 residues. Per the germline V gene, CDR1 is SNHLY and CDR2 is FYNNEI. With V trimmed by 4 bases and J by 4 bases, 5 bases remained unmatched. The CDR3 reads CASSVLGQVTEAFF. The CDR3 DNA reads as TGTGCCAGCAGTGTTTTGGGACAGGTCACTGAAGCTTTCTTT.

This clone has just one count. The gene calls are TRBV5-5 and TRBJ1-5; D is unclear. The V end was cut by 4 bases, the J end by 4 bases, with 18 bases between. The CDR3 consists of 16 residues. In germline, CDR1 is SGHKS, CDR2 YYEKEE (reference sequence). The CDR3 DNA follows: TGTGCCAGCAGCCATGCATCCGGGAGTTTTAATCAGCCCCAGCATTTT. Its translation: CASSHASGSFNQPQHF.